The T cell receptor beta chain described here comes from a study of shared clonotypes between healthy human individuals. Overall study findings and caveats: Genetic and exposure-history diversity was limited by the small donor number.

Deletions cut 0 bases from V and 0 bases from J, with 13 bases between. The CDR3 is 17 residues long. Germline V CDR1 and CDR2: SGHRS, YFSETQ. In its sample, this clone was seen many times. Its target is not known. The identical CDR3 is also encoded by other nucleotide sequences in the sample. Every subset's genomic DNA went evenly onto several immunoSEQ plates. TCRdb's table, derived via immunoSEQ multiplex PCR, lists solely in-frame clones and lacks some. The sample consists of approximately 470,000 clones, roughly 80% of them appearing once. The healthy adult donors were HIV-negative and reported no recent acute infections or vaccinations.

The sequenced material came from PBMCs. V usage is TRBV5-1 and J usage is TRBJ1-3; no clear D. The clonotype originates from a woman aged 35 to 49 in good health. Some clones in this sample may be carry-over from other donors' samples. CDR3 sequence (DNA): TGCGCCAGCAGCTTGGCGCCCGCTGGCACCTCTGGAAACACCATATATTTT. Translating gives CASSLAPAGTSGNTIYF.